This is a list of T cell receptor beta chains from one sample in a study of cytomegalovirus exposure and HLA in healthy donors. The method was immunoSEQ multiplex PCR; TCRdb's version includes in-frame clones alone and lacks a portion of them. Of about 60,000 clones in the sample, 80% were seen once. Sequenced input: PBMCs. The receptors originated from a woman in her thirties in good health and CMV-seronegative. CDR3s include the opening cysteine and the closing phenylalanine or tryptophan. D genes are given only for firm matches. Rows give clone size only sometimes, using once, few, many, or a class for an expanded clone.

V,size,D,J,DNA,CDR3
TRBV13,.,TRBD2,TRBJ2-3,TGTGCCAGCAGCCCAGCCGGGGGAGGGGCGGGGAGTCGCACAGATACGCAGTATTTT,CASSPAGGGAGSRTDTQYF
TRBV6-1,.,.,TRBJ1-3,TGTGCCAGCAGTCCTCTGGGGCCATCTGGAAACACCATATATTTT,CASSPLGPSGNTIYF
TRBV5-4,.,TRBD2,TRBJ2-5,TGTGCCAGCAGCGGAGGGACTAGCGTCCAAGAGACCCAGTACTTC,CASSGGTSVQETQYF
TRBV30,.,.,TRBJ1-5,TGTGCCTGGAGTGTATTCGGTACAGAGAATCAGCCCCAGCATTTT,CAWSVFGTENQPQHF
TRBV4-1,.,.,TRBJ1-2,TGCGCCAGCAGCCAAGAAGAGGGGGCTAACTATGGCTACACCTTC,CASSQEEGANYGYTF
TRBV28,.,TRBD2,TRBJ2-3,TGTGCCAGCAGCCCAGCCGGGGGTAGCGGGGGAACAGATACGCAGTATTTT,CASSPAGGSGGTDTQYF
TRBV28,.,TRBD2,TRBJ2-1,TGTGCCATCGGGGGGATCCCATACAATGAGCAGTTCTTC,CAIGGIPYNEQFF
TRBV30,few,.,TRBJ2-7,TGTGCCTGGAGTGTAGCTAGGTCGGGCGAGCAGTACTTC,CAWSVARSGEQYF
TRBV2,few,.,TRBJ2-3,TGTGCCAGCAGGGCCTTTTTGAGGGGGGGTCGTCAAACAGATACGCAGTATTTT,CASRAFLRGGRQTDTQYF
TRBV4-1,.,.,TRBJ2-5,TGCGCCAGCAGCCAAGGTGCGGGGTCAGAGACCCAGTACTTC,CASSQGAGSETQYF
TRBV2,.,TRBD1,TRBJ1-2,TGTGCCAGCAGAGAAGGACAGGGCTATGGCTACACCTTC,CASREGQGYGYTF
TRBV7-9,.,.,TRBJ2-7,TGTGCCAGCAGCCATGGACAGAGTTACGAGCAGTACTTC,CASSHGQSYEQYF
TRBV7-2,.,.,TRBJ2-5,TGTGCCAGCAGCTTCCCCCCAGGAGAGACCCAGTACTTC,CASSFPPGETQYF
TRBV5-1,.,TRBD1,TRBJ1-2,TGCGCCAGCAGCTTGGCGGGACAGACGAACTATGGCTACACCTTC,CASSLAGQTNYGYTF
TRBV5-4,.,.,TRBJ2-2,TGTGCCAGCAGCCAACAGGGAGCCGGGGAGCTGTTTTTT,CASSQQGAGELFF
TRBV6-6,.,TRBD1,TRBJ2-7,TGTGCCAGCAGTTACCAGGGACAGGGTGGGAACGAGCAGTACTTC,CASSYQGQGGNEQYF
TRBV15,.,.,TRBJ2-7,TGTGCCACCAGGCCGACAGCGTCCTCCTACGAGCAGTACTTC,CATRPTASSYEQYF
TRBV5-6,.,.,TRBJ2-3,TGTGCCAGCAGCTTATACACAGATACGCAGTATTTT,CASSLYTDTQYF
TRBV13,.,.,TRBJ2-7,TGTGCCAGCAGCGCCTTCGGTGCGGAGGACCACGAGCAGTACTTC,CASSAFGAEDHEQYF
TRBV25-1,.,TRBD1,TRBJ2-5,TGTGCCAGCAGTGAACCGGACAGGGGAGAGACCCAGTACTTC,CASSEPDRGETQYF
TRBV18,.,TRBD2,TRBJ2-2,TGTGCCAGCTCCCCAGGGACTAGCGGCACCGGGGAGCTGTTTTTT,CASSPGTSGTGELFF
TRBV7-8,.,TRBD1,TRBJ2-3,TGTGCCAGCAGCTTACATGGACAGGACACAGATACGCAGTATTTT,CASSLHGQDTDTQYF
TRBV27,once,.,TRBJ2-4,TGTGCCAGCAGTGCCTACCCGCCCTCAATCCAGGGTCGGAGACTAGCCAAAAACATTCAGTACTTC,CASSAYPPSIQGRRLAKNIQYF
TRBV6-1,.,TRBD2,TRBJ2-5,TGTGCCAGCAGCCCTCTTTTCCGGGGGGAAGAGACCCAGTACTTC,CASSPLFRGEETQYF
TRBV4-1,.,TRBD2,TRBJ2-3,TGCGCCAGCAGCCAGACCGTACTAGCGGGGTCTAGCACAGATACGCAGTATTTT,CASSQTVLAGSSTDTQYF
TRBV5-4,.,TRBD1,TRBJ2-7,TGTGCCAGCAGCTTTGGACAGGGGTTTTACGAGCAGTACTTC,CASSFGQGFYEQYF
TRBV6-6,.,.,TRBJ1-5,TGTGCCAGCAGTTACGCCCGGGACAACAATCAGCCCCAGCATTTT,CASSYARDNNQPQHF